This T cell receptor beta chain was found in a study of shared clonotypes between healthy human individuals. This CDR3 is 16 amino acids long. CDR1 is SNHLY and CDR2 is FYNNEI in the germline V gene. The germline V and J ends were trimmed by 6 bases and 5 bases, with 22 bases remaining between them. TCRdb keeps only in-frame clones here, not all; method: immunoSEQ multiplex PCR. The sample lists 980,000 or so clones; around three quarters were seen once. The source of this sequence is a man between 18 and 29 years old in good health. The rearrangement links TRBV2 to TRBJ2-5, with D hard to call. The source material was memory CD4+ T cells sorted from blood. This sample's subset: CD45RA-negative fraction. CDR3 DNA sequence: TGTGCCAGCAGCGTTAGTTGGGCAGAACCCCTCGAGACCCAGTACTTC. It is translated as CASSVSWAEPLETQYF.